This is a list of T cell receptor beta chains from one sample in a study of regulatory T cells in long-lasting Graves disease. TCRdb analysed the multiplex PCR reads with MiXCR anew, one entry per CDR3 protein. The table records 560,000 or so distinct CDR3 sequences, about 16% of them present only once. This sample also belongs to another study, concerning T cells in Graves' hyperthyroidism and ophthalmopathy.

Sequences were derived from peripheral blood mononuclear cells (PBMCs), sampled at new diagnosis, from a patient treated with antithyroid drugs. These receptors originate from a man aged 18 to 35 with Graves disease. Both conserved end residues are part of each CDR3. A D gene is named only where the DNA matches it firmly. Only some rows state a clone size, as once, few, many or a class for expanded clones.

TRBJ2-7 | many | TRBV20-1 | TRBD1 | TGCAGTGCTAGAGATCCCGGGACAGGCACCTACGAGCAGTACTTC | CSARDPGTGTYEQYF
TRBJ1-5 | few | TRBV10-3 | . | TGTGCCATCAGTACAGGGACTAGCAATCAGCCCCAGCATTTT | CAISTGTSNQPQHF
TRBJ1-5 | few | TRBV27 | . | TGTGCCAGCAGACAAGCTTATAGCAATCAGCCCCAGCATTTT | CASRQAYSNQPQHF
TRBJ2-3 | many | TRBV25-1 | . | TGTGCCAGCAGTGAATGGGGGGGCGTGGATACGCAGTATTTT | CASSEWGGVDTQYF
TRBJ2-7 | . | TRBV5-5 | . | TGTGCCAGCAGCTTGGGGGTTGTGGGATCTCCCTACGAGCAGTACTTC | CASSLGVVGSPYEQYF
TRBJ2-2 | many | TRBV28 | TRBD2 | TGTGCCAGCAGTGGGGACTATACGAACACCGGGGAGCTGTTTTTT | CASSGDYTNTGELFF
TRBJ2-1 | . | TRBV18 | TRBD1 | TGTGCCAGCTCACGAATATTTATTCGACAGGGAATAGTTTACAATGAGCAGTTCTTC | CASSRIFIRQGIVYNEQFF
TRBJ1-2 | many | TRBV3-1 | TRBD1 | TGTGCCAGCAGCCGATTTGACAGGGACGGCGGCTACACCTTC | CASSRFDRDGGYTF
TRBJ2-5 | many | TRBV27 | . | TGTGCCAGCAGTTTATATGGGCAAGAGACCCAGTACTTC | CASSLYGQETQYF
TRBJ2-4 | many | TRBV12-3/TRBV12-4 | . | TGTGCCAGCAGTATTCAGGGAATACTAGCCAAAAACATTCAGTACTTC | CASSIQGILAKNIQYF
TRBJ1-2 | . | TRBV7-2 | TRBD1 | TGTGCCAGCACGTTCCGGACAGGAACTAACTATGGCTACACCTTC | CASTFRTGTNYGYTF
TRBJ1-2 | many | TRBV6-1 | TRBD1 | TGTGCCAGCAGTCCTCCGGACAGGGCTGGCTACACCTTC | CASSPPDRAGYTF
TRBJ2-1 | few | TRBV19 | TRBD1 | TGTGCCAGTAGTATCTCGGGACAGCTAGCTTACAATGAGCAGTTCTTC | CASSISGQLAYNEQFF
TRBJ2-7 | few | TRBV11-2 | . | TGTGCCAGCAGCCCACGGACAGCTATTTCCTACGAGCAGTACTTC | CASSPRTAISYEQYF
TRBJ1-2 | few | TRBV6-1 | . | TGTGCCAGCAGTCGAGCAGGCGACTATGGCTACACCTTC | CASSRAGDYGYTF
TRBJ2-2 | few | TRBV2 | TRBD2 | TGTGCCAGCAGTGGGGAACTAGCGGGAGTGGCCGGGGAGCTGTTTTTT | CASSGELAGVAGELFF
TRBJ2-3 | many | TRBV28 | . | TGTGCCAGCAGTTTTCAGGGACTGGCGTCGATGGGACAGAATTTT | CASSFQGLASMGQNF
TRBJ2-1 | many | TRBV6-2/TRBV6-3 | . | TGTGCCAGCAGTTACTTCTCAGGGTCCAATGAGCAGTTCTTC | CASSYFSGSNEQFF
TRBJ2-7 | . | TRBV3-1 | TRBD2 | TGTGCCAGCACCCGTGGCGGGAGTACCTCCGAGCAGTACTTC | CASTRGGSTSEQYF
TRBJ1-4 | many | TRBV30 | . | TGTGCCTGGACCCCATCAGCTAATGAAAAACTGTTTTTT | CAWTPSANEKLFF
TRBJ2-3 | many | TRBV6-1 | . | TGTGCCAGCCAACGAACGACCTTACGAGATACGCAGTATTTT | CASQRTTLRDTQYF
TRBJ2-7 | few | TRBV18 | . | TGTGCCAGCTCACCCTATCCCGGGACTGTGACCTCCTACGAGCAGTACTTC | CASSPYPGTVTSYEQYF
TRBJ1-1 | . | TRBV27 | . | TGTGCCAGCAGTTTTTCAAACACAGGCGGGATAAACACTGAAGCTTTCTTT | CASSFSNTGGINTEAFF
TRBJ1-4 | few | TRBV12-3/TRBV12-4 | . | TGTGCCAGCAGTTTGTGGGATGAAAAACTGTTTTTT | CASSLWDEKLFF
TRBJ1-1 | . | TRBV30 | TRBD1 | TGTGCCCCCAAGGGGGCTGGGCCATTTGCTTTCTTT | CAPKGAGPFAFF